A selection of T cell receptor beta chains follows, all from one sample in a study of blood T cell repertoires in COVID-19. Sequencing used immunoSEQ multiplex PCR; TCRdb keeps in-frame clones, though not all of them. The data show roughly 320,000 clones, with about nine tenths seen just once and 1.5% to 2% held by the top ten. The source material was peripheral blood. The receptors stem from a woman aged 25 to 39 with COVID-19, enrolled during active disease. Each CDR3 is given with its conserved first and last residue. Fields, in order: J gene, clone size, V gene, D gene, CDR3 length, CDR3 DNA, CDR3 protein. A D gene is named only where the DNA matches it firmly. Part of the rows lack a size; the others show once, few, many or a class for expanded clones.

TRBJ2-5 . TRBV25-1 TRBD1 14 TGTGCCAGCAGTGGCTGGACAGGGGGGGAGACCCAGTACTTC CASSGWTGGETQYF
TRBJ1-6 . TRBV24-1 TRBD1 18 TGTGCCACCAGTGATTTAAGATTACAGGGGGTCTATAATTCACCCCTCCACTTT CATSDLRLQGVYNSPLHF
TRBJ1-4 . TRBV28 . 12 TGTGCCAGCAGCTCGGGAGGTGAAAAACTGTTTTTT CASSSGGEKLFF
TRBJ1-1 few TRBV19 . 17 TGTGCCAGTAGTATTATCCCCGGGTTTAGGTTTAGCCCCGAAGCTTTCTTT CASSIIPGFRFSPEAFF
TRBJ1-1 . TRBV7-9 . 15 TGTGCCAGCAGCTTTGAGGGCTCAAGGAACACTGAAGCTTTCTTT CASSFEGSRNTEAFF
TRBJ2-5 . TRBV9 TRBD1 16 TGTGCCAGCAGCGTAGAGAGAGGGACAGGGCCGGAGACCCAGTACTTC CASSVERGTGPETQYF
TRBJ1-1 . TRBV19 . 14 TGTGCCAGTAGTATTTACAGCGGGAACACTGAAGCTTTCTTT CASSIYSGNTEAFF
TRBJ2-7 . TRBV12-5 TRBD2 15 TGTGCTAGTGGTTTCGGGGACTACTCCTCCTACGAGCAGTACTTC CASGFGDYSSYEQYF
TRBJ2-7 . TRBV7-9 . 15 TGTGCCAGCAGCCCTAGGGGTACAGGGTCCTACGAGCAGTACTTC CASSPRGTGSYEQYF
TRBJ1-5 . TRBV4-1 . 13 TGCGCCAGCAGCCAAGAAAGGGGTCAGCCCCAGCATTTT CASSQERGQPQHF
TRBJ2-1 . TRBV4-1 . 16 TGCGCCAGCAGCCAAGCCCCTTCGCTAAAAAACAATGAGCAGTTCTTC CASSQAPSLKNNEQFF
TRBJ2-2 few TRBV10-1 . 16 TGCGCCAGCAGTGAGTCGCGGGACGGGCACACCGGGGAGCTGTTTTTT CASSESRDGHTGELFF
TRBJ1-1 . TRBV2 TRBD1 14 TGTGCCAGCAGCCGCGGGACAGGGTTGGCTGAAGCTTTCTTT CASSRGTGLAEAFF
TRBJ2-2 once TRBV5-5 TRBD2 15 TGTGCCAGCAGCTTTGAGCTAGCGGCCGCCGGGGAGCTGTTTTTT CASSFELAAAGELFF
TRBJ1-5 few TRBV21-1 . 15 TGTGCCAGCAGCAAATTAGGGACAGGGTCAATCCAGGGGCATTTT CASSKLGTGSIQGHF
TRBJ1-2 . TRBV4-1 TRBD1 16 TGCGCCAGCAGCGAACTGCCGACAGGGGAGCCGGGTGGCTACACCTTC CASSELPTGEPGGYTF
TRBJ1-5 . TRBV16 TRBD1 14 TGTGCCAGCAGCCAACGGGACAGGGGACAGCCCCAGCATTTT CASSQRDRGQPQHF
TRBJ2-5 . TRBV18 TRBD2 15 TGTGCCAGCTCACCGCCTAGCGGGGGGGCCGAGACCCAGTACTTC CASSPPSGGAETQYF
TRBJ2-1 . TRBV9 TRBD1 15 TGTGCCAGCAGTAAAAGACAGGGCACCTACAATGAGCAGTTCTTC CASSKRQGTYNEQFF
TRBJ2-4 . TRBV18 TRBD1 14 TGTGCCAGCTCACCAGGGACAGGAAAAAACATTCAGTACTTC CASSPGTGKNIQYF
TRBJ2-7 . TRBV7-9 TRBD2 16 TGTGCCAGCAGCCCCGTCGCCGGGAGGTTGTCCTACGAGCAGTACTTC CASSPVAGRLSYEQYF
TRBJ1-1 . TRBV2 . 14 TGTGCCAGCAGTTCGGACAGAATGAACACTGAAGCTTTCTTT CASSSDRMNTEAFF
TRBJ2-1 . TRBV19 . 15 TGTGCCAGTAGTATACCAAGCGCCGCCGTCCGCGAGCAGTTCTTC CASSIPSAAVREQFF
TRBJ1-6 . TRBV15 . 13 TGTGCCACGGGAAGACAGTTCCATTCACCCCTCCACTTT CATGRQFHSPLHF
TRBJ2-7 once TRBV6-5 TRBD1 15 TGTGCCAGCAGTACTCCTGGGACAGGTTACTACGAGCAGTACTTC CASSTPGTGYYEQYF
TRBJ2-7 . TRBV3-1/TRBV3-2 TRBD2 16 TGTGCCAGCAGCCCCGCGATGGGCGGGGGGACGTTGGAGCAGTACTTC CASSPAMGGGTLEQYF
TRBJ1-1 few TRBV27 . 13 TGTGCCAGCAGCACAGGGTTGAACACTGAAGCTTTCTTT CASSTGLNTEAFF
TRBJ1-1 . TRBV12-3/TRBV12-4 TRBD1 13 TGTGCCAGCAGTCGACAGGGAAGGTGGGAAGCTTTCTTT CASSRQGRWEAFF
TRBJ1-2 . TRBV10-3 . 13 TGTGCCATCAGTGAGGGCAGGGAGGCTGGCTACACCTTC CAISEGREAGYTF
TRBJ2-7 . TRBV4-3 TRBD2 15 TGCGCCAGCAGCCCCTCTAGCGGGGGACACTACGAGCAGTACTTC CASSPSSGGHYEQYF
TRBJ1-2 few TRBV3-1/TRBV3-2 . 14 TGTGCCAGCAGCCCACGGGCCGAGGGCTATGGCTACACCTTC CASSPRAEGYGYTF
TRBJ2-1 . TRBV11-3 TRBD2 18 TGTGCCAGCAGCTTAGAGAGGACTAGCGGGGGTCATTACAATGAGCAGTTCTTC CASSLERTSGGHYNEQFF
TRBJ2-2 . TRBV27 . 13 TGTGCCAGCAGTGGGACATACACCGGGGAGCTGTTTTTT CASSGTYTGELFF
TRBJ2-2 . TRBV27 TRBD1 16 TGTGCCAGCAGGGCGGAGACAGGGATGGTTACCGGGGAGCTGTTTTTT CASRAETGMVTGELFF
TRBJ2-3 . TRBV28 . 18 TGTGCCAGCAGTTCCCTCTGGGGAGCGGGTCCTAGCACAGATACGCAGTATTTT CASSSLWGAGPSTDTQYF
TRBJ1-4 once TRBV4-1 TRBD1 15 TGCGCCAGCAGCCGGCAGGGGGCAACTAATGAAAAACTGTTTTTT CASSRQGATNEKLFF
TRBJ1-4 . TRBV6-6 TRBD1 18 TGTGCCAGCAGTCGGACAGGGCCGGGTTTGACAACTAATGAAAAACTGTTTTTT CASSRTGPGLTTNEKLFF
TRBJ1-2 . TRBV6-5 . 14 TGTGCCAGCAGTTACGGACCGGGGGGATATGGCTACACCTTC CASSYGPGGYGYTF
TRBJ1-1 . TRBV10-3 TRBD1 15 TGTGCCATCAGATCCGGGACAGGGGGGTTCACTGAAGCTTTCTTT CAIRSGTGGFTEAFF
TRBJ2-7 . TRBV2 . 13 TGTGCTCAAGCACGGAGGGACAGCTACGAGCAGTACTTC CAQARRDSYEQYF
TRBJ1-2 . TRBV7-9 . 12 TGTGCCAGCAGCTTCAGTGACTATGGCTACACCTTC CASSFSDYGYTF
TRBJ2-7 . TRBV6-5 TRBD1 15 TGTGCCAGCAGTCCAGGACAGGGGGCAGCCTACGAGCAGTACTTC CASSPGQGAAYEQYF
TRBJ1-2 once TRBV28 TRBD1 15 TGTGCCAGCAGTTCCCAGGACAGGGGCATCTATGGCTACACCTTC CASSSQDRGIYGYTF
TRBJ2-1 . TRBV7-3 TRBD2 19 TGTGCCAGCAGCTTAAAGCCCCCTAGCGGGGGTCTACCCTACAATGAGCAGTTCTTC CASSLKPPSGGLPYNEQFF
TRBJ2-7 . TRBV4-1 . 15 TGCGCCAGCAGCCAAGGAACATCACCAACCTACGAGCAGTACTTC CASSQGTSPTYEQYF
TRBJ1-1 . TRBV29-1 TRBD1 14 TGCAGCGTCCTACCTCCGACAGGGAGCACTGAAGCTTTCTTT CSVLPPTGSTEAFF
TRBJ2-2 . TRBV13 . 16 TGTGCCAGCAGCTCTTCGGGGGGCAGGAACACCGGGGAGCTGTTTTTT CASSSSGGRNTGELFF
TRBJ1-1 . TRBV7-3 . 15 TGTGCCAGCAGCTTAGGGGGGGTACGGAACACTGAAGCTTTCTTT CASSLGGVRNTEAFF
TRBJ2-5 . TRBV27 TRBD2 16 TGTGCCAGCAGTTTATCTTTCGGAGCGGGGCAAGAGACCCAGTACTTC CASSLSFGAGQETQYF
TRBJ1-3 . TRBV7-9 . 17 TGTGCCAGCAGCCGAACAGGGAATCCAAGCTCTGGAAACACCATATATTTT CASSRTGNPSSGNTIYF
TRBJ2-1 . TRBV6-2/TRBV6-3 . 15 TGTGCCAGCAGTTACGAGGGTAGTGGCCCCGGAGAGCAGTTCTTC CASSYEGSGPGEQFF
TRBJ2-2 . TRBV10-3 . 16 TGTGCCATCAGTGAGTCTTGGACAGTTAACACCGGGGAGCTGTTTTTT CAISESWTVNTGELFF